This TCR beta chain was observed in a study of identical twins. From the 5' RACE reads, TCRdb called clonotypes with MiXCR, one entry per CDR3 protein. The sample lists hundreds of thousands of distinct CDR3 sequences; roughly 9% were seen once. Germline assignment: CDR1 MNHEY and CDR2 SMNVEV (reference sequence). The V gene lost 6 bases and the J gene lost 5 bases, with 17 bases spanning the gap. The CDR3 has 15 amino acids. These data are also associated with another study on yellow fever vaccine responses in identical twins.

The sequencing input was CD8+ T cells sorted from blood. The chain carries TRBV27 and TRBJ1-5; a possible D gene is TRBD1 (6 bases). This TCR derives from a woman aged 18-35 years in good health. CDR3 nucleotides: TGTGCCAGCAGCCGGGGGGGGCTGGGATATCAGCCCCAGCATTTT. Its protein is CASSRGGLGYQPQHF.